The TCR beta chain described here comes from a study of T cell responses to AZD1222 COVID-19 vaccine. Study at large: Researchers grouped second doses given at about 4 or about 12 weeks into one pool. Findings and limits, study-wide: Spike-wide coverage was observed for vaccine-associated CD4 TCRs, with dominant responses at 160-218 and 743-854. Donor demographics were predominantly white British with a female majority; clonal diversity may be underestimated. Among AZD1222 vaccinees, only six or seven were seropositive at baseline.

Assay used: immunoSEQ multiplex PCR; TCRdb lists only in-frame clones, some missing. The sample shows some 140,000 clones, 70% to 90% of them seen only once. This clone was counted only a few times. The antigen remains undetermined. CDR1 is KGHDR, CDR2 SFDVKD, per germline. The V gene lost 5 bases and the J gene lost 9 bases, with 13 bases spanning the gap. CDR3 size: 13 residues. This sequence was found in an adult in good health. Here the sequenced sample was peripheral blood, taken on day 0 of AZD1222 vaccination. The chain has TRBV24-1 and TRBJ2-1, with D possibly called TRBD1 or TRBD2 (5 bases each). CDR3 coding DNA: TGTGCCACCAGTGGTCCTTTTGGGGGTGAGCAGTTCTTC. Residues: CATSGPFGGEQFF.